This TCR beta chain derives from a study of shared clonotypes between healthy human individuals. Trimming left V 1 base short and J 6 bases short, with 4 bases between. Germline assignment: CDR1 SGHTA and CDR2 FQGNSA. The CDR3 contains 11 residues. Produced via immunoSEQ multiplex PCR; TCRdb's table is partial and in-frame only. This table holds millions of clones, about 95% found once. Sequenced input: naive CD4+ T cells sorted from blood. Described subset: CD45RA+ positively selected. V gene TRBV7-2 combines with J gene TRBJ2-7, with no clear D. The receptor comes from a man aged 18 to 30 in good health. DNA of the CDR3: TGTGCCAGCAGCTTAGATTTCGAGCAGTACTTC. This encodes CASSLDFEQYF.